What follows is one T cell receptor (beta chain) and its context. The germline V and J ends were trimmed by 6 bases and 3 bases, with 12 bases remaining between them. This CDR3 is built from 13 residues. As handled by the study authors: How many nucleated cells were present was estimated from reference gene primer amplification. The table came from immunoSEQ multiplex PCR; TCRdb's copy has only in-frame clones and leaves some out. That table furnishes V, J and clone size, whereas the DNA furnished D and trimming. The table has about 250,000 clones, about nine tenths seen once. The entry originates in a study of blood T cell repertoires in COVID-19. Looking at the study overall: Sample material is recorded as cDNA or gDNA derived from T cells, B-cell-depleted T cells, or PBMCs.

V and J are TRBV12-3 or TRBV12-4 and TRBJ2-7, with D possibly matching TRBD2 (6 bases). The TCR comes from a woman aged 25 to 45 with active or convalescent COVID-19. Sequenced material: peripheral blood. The chain's CDR3 is CASSPGLHYEQYF. CDR3 in DNA: TGTGCCAGCAGCCCGGGACTCCACTACGAGCAGTACTTC.